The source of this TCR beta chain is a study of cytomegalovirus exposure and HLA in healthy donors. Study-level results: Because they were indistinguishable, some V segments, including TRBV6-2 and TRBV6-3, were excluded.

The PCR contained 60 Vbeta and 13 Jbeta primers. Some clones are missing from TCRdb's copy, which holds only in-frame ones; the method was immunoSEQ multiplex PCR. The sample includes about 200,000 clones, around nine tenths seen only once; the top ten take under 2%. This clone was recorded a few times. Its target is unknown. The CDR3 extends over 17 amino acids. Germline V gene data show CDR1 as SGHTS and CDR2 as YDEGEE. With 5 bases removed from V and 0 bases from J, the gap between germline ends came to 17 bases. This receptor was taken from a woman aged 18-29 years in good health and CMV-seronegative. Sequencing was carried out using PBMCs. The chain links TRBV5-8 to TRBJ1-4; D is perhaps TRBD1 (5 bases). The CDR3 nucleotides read TGTGCCAGCAGAAGGGCCAAGGGGCGAGCAACTAATGAAAAACTGTTTTTT. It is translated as CASRRAKGRATNEKLFF.